These 10 T cell receptor beta chains originate from one sample sequenced in a study of blood T cell repertoires in COVID-19. Sequencing used immunoSEQ multiplex PCR; TCRdb keeps in-frame clones, though not all of them. The repertoire has 200,000 to 250,000 clones, under 90% of them found once; the top ten carry about 9.9%. Input material: peripheral blood. Receptors originate from a middle-aged man with COVID-19, enrolled during active disease.

The chain employs TRBV3-1 (or the pseudogene TRBV3-2) and TRBJ1-4; 7 bases agree with TRBD1. The CDR3 totals 14 residues. V lost 4 bases, J lost 6 bases, and 5 bases stayed unmatched. Germline CDR1 LGHDT, CDR2 YNNKEL (reference sequence). CDR3 nucleotide sequence: TGTGCCAGCAGCCGACAGGGTGGGGATGAAAAACTGTTTTTT. Encoded protein: CASSRQGGDEKLFF.

This chain uses TRBV19 with TRBJ2-1; 7 bases align to TRBD2. Germline V gives CDR1 LNHDA, CDR2 SQIVND (reference sequence). The CDR3 has 14 residues. Trimming removed 7 bases from V and 9 bases from J; junction bases left unmatched: 12. DNA for the CDR3: TGTGCCAGTAAGCCCGAAAGAGGGACTATTGAGCAGTTCTTC. Its translation is CASKPERGTIEQFF.

The chain uses TRBV7-8 and TRBJ1-6; possibly TRBD1 for D (5 bases). V lost 2 bases to trimming and J lost 7 bases, with 12 bases between them. The germline CDR1 and CDR2 sequences are SGHVS and FQNEAQ. The CDR3 is 15 residues long. This chain's CDR3 is CASSLSGGWNSPLHF. The CDR3 region has the DNA TGTGCCAGCAGCTTAAGCGGGGGATGGAATTCACCCCTCCACTTT. The entire variable domain, with the rest obtained from reference TRBV7-8 and TRBJ1-6, is as follows: GAGVSQSPRYKVAKRGQDVALRCDPISGHVSLFWYQQALGQGPEFLTYFQNEAQLDKSGLPSDRFFAERPEGSVSTLKIQRTQQEDSAVYLCASSLSGGWNSPLHFGNGTRLTVT.

This chain connects TRBV18 to TRBJ1-1, with a possible D match to TRBD1 (5 bases). V was clipped by 3 bases and J by 12 bases, with 17 bases between them. This CDR3 has 13 residues. Germline assignment: CDR1 KGHSH and CDR2 LQKENI. In nucleotides, the CDR3 is TGTGCCAGCTCACCCGGACAAGGACGGGTTTCTTTCTTT. Protein product: CASSPGQGRVSFF.

This clone occurred once. This chain joins TRBV7-3 and TRBJ2-7; 11 nucleotides agree with TRBD2. The V gene end was trimmed by 5 bases and the J gene end by 5 bases; junction bases not matched to a gene: 8. The CDR3 spans 15 residues. In germline, CDR1 is SGHTA, CDR2 FQGTGA. The CDR3 sequence is CASSRSGGALDEQYF. The CDR3 DNA is TGTGCCAGCAGCCGTAGCGGGGGGGCCTTGGACGAGCAGTACTTC.

The gene calls are TRBV30 and TRBJ1-6; D uncertain. V was cut by 1 base and J by 8 bases, with 9 bases left in between. Germline CDR1 GTSNPN, CDR2 SVGIG (reference sequence). The CDR3 length is 13 residues. The CDR3 DNA is TGTGCCTGGAGTGAGGTGAGGGATTCACCCCTCCACTTT. It yields the protein CAWSEVRDSPLHF.

This chain's CDR3 is CASSSTGFPEAFF. CDR3 coding DNA: TGTGCCAGCAGTTCGACAGGGTTTCCTGAAGCTTTCTTT. The chain employs TRBV28 and TRBJ1-1; 7 bases are shared with TRBD1. Germline V gene data show CDR1 as MDHEN and CDR2 as SYDVKM. Trimming removed 4 bases from V and 6 bases from J; junction bases left unmatched: 5. The CDR3 is 13 residues long. The whole variable domain, filled in from reference TRBV28 and TRBJ1-1, reads DVKVTQSSRYLVKRTGEKVFLECVQDMDHENMFWYRQDPGLGLRLIYFSYDVKMKEKGDIPEGYSVSREKKERFSLILESASTNQTSMYLCASSSTGFPEAFFGQGTRLTVV.

A single count supports this clone. The V call is TRBV19, the J call TRBJ1-5; 7 bases line up with TRBD1. Germline assignment: CDR1 LNHDA and CDR2 SQIVND (reference sequence). With V trimmed by 4 bases and J by 3 bases, 6 bases remained unmatched. This CDR3 comprises 15 residues. This chain's CDR3 is CASSSGQAYNQPQHF. The CDR3 region has the DNA TGTGCCAGTAGTAGTGGACAGGCGTACAATCAGCCCCAGCATTTT.

The chain carries TRBV18 and TRBJ1-1; D unclear. The CDR3 is 13 amino acids. In germline, CDR1 is KGHSH, CDR2 LQKENI. V gave up 3 bases and J gave up 4 bases, with 9 bases separating them. This CDR3 is CASSPRHGTEAFF. Here the CDR3 DNA reads TGTGCCAGCTCACCCAGGCACGGCACTGAAGCTTTCTTT.

The chain uses TRBV6-6 and TRBJ2-3, with D perhaps matching TRBD1 (5 bases). Germline loops: CDR1 MNHNY, CDR2 SVGAGI (reference sequence). This CDR3 has 15 amino acids. V lost 2 bases, J lost 1 base, and 10 bases lay in between. The CDR3 DNA follows: TGTGCCAGCAGTTACACAGGTCGGGGCACAGATACGCAGTATTTT. This gives the protein CASSYTGRGTDTQYF.